This T cell receptor (beta chain) is from a study of blood T cell repertoires in COVID-19. Study details: The United States, Italy and Spain were the sources of the acute and convalescent COVID-19 samples. In each case, the material was cDNA or gDNA derived from T cells, B-cell-depleted T cells, or PBMCs.

Original data processing: Quantification of nucleated cells was approximated via reference gene primer amplification. Produced via immunoSEQ multiplex PCR; TCRdb's table is partial and in-frame only. V and J calls and clone size come straight from that table; D and trimming were deduced from the DNA. The sample holds about 190,000 clones, around 87% seen once. The CDR3 totals 16 residues. The germline CDR1 and CDR2 sequences are MDHEN and SYDVKM. Germline trimming cut 3 bases from V and 6 bases from J; bases unmatched to any gene: 11. Sequencing was carried out using peripheral blood. The chain recombines TRBV28 with TRBJ1-2; the match to TRBD1 covers 9 bases. The TCR comes from a man aged 50 to 60 with acute or convalescent COVID-19. The CDR3 nucleotides read TGTGCCAGCAGTTTGGTGTTCCCGGGACAGGGAGATGGCTACACCTTC. Protein sequence: CASSLVFPGQGDGYTF.